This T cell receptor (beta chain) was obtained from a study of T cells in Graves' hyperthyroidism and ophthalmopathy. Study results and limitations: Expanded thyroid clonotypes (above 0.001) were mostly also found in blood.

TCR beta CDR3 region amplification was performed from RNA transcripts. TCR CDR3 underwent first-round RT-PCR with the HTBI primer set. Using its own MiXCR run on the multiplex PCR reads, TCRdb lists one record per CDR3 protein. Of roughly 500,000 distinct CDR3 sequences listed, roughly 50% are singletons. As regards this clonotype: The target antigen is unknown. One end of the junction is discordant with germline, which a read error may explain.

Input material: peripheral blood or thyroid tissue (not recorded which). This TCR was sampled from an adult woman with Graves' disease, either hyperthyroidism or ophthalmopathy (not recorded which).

The CDR3 nucleotides are TGCGCCAGCAGCCAAGTTGGGGGAGAGAACACTGAAGCTTTCTTT. Translation gives CASSQVGGENTEAFF. This sequence joins TRBV7-2 and TRBJ1-1; maybe TRBD1 (5 bases). The CDR3 totals 15 residues. Germline CDR1 is SGHTA and CDR2 is FQGNSA.